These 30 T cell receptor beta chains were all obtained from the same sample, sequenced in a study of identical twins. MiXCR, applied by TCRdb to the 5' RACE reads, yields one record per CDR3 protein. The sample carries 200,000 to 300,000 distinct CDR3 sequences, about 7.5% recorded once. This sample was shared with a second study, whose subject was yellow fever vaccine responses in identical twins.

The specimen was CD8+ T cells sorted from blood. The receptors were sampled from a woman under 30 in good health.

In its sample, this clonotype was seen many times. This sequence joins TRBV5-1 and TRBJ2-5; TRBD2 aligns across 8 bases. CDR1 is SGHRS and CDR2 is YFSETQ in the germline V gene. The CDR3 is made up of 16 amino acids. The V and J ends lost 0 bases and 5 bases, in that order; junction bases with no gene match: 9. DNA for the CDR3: TGCGCCAGCAGCTTGGAGGTCCCTAGCGGGTCGGAGACCCAGTACTTC. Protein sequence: CASSLEVPSGSETQYF.

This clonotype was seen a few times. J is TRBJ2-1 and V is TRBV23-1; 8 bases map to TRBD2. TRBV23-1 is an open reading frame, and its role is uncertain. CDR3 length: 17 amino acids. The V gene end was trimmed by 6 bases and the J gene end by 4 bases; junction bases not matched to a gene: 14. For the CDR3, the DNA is TGCGCCAGCAGGACGCTCCGACTAGCGCTTACATACAATGAGCAGTTCTTC. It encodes CASRTLRLALTYNEQFF.

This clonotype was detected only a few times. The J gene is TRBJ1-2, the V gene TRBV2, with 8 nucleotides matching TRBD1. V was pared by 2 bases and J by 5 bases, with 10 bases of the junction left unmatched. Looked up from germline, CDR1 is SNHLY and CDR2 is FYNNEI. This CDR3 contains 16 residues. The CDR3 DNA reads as TGTGCCAGCAGTGAAACACCGGACAGGGCCAAATATGGCTACACCTTC. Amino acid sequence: CASSETPDRAKYGYTF.

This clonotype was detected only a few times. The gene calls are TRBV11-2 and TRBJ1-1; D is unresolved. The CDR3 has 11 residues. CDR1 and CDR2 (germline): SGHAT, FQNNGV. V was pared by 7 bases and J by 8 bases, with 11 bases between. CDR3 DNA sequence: TGTGCCAGCATCCTTAACTCAGAAGCTTTCTTT. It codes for CASILNSEAFF.

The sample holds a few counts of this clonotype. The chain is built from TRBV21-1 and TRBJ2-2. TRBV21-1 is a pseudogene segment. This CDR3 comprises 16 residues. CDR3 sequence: CASSKCGLSNTGELFF. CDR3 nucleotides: TGTGCCAGCAGCAAATGCGGACTTTCGAACACCGGGGAGCTGTTTTTT.

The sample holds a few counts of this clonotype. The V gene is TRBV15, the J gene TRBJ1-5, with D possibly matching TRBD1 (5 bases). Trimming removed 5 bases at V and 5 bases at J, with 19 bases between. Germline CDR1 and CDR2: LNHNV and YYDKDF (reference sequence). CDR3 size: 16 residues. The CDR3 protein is CATSAEIVAGDQPQHF. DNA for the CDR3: TGTGCCACCAGCGCAGAGATAGTTGCGGGGGATCAGCCCCAGCATTTT.

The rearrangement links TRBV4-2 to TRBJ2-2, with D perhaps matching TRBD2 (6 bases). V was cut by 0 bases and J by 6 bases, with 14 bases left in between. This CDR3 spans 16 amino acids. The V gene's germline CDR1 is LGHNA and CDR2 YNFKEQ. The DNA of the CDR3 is TGTGCCAGCAGCCAAGAAGCAGGGACTTCGTCCGGGGAGCTGTTTTTT. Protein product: CASSQEAGTSSGELFF.

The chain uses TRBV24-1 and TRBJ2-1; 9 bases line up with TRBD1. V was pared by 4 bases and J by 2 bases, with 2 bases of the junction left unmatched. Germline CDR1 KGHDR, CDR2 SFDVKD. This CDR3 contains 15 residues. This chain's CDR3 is CATSETGGPYNEQFF. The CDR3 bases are TGTGCCACCAGTGAAACAGGGGGCCCCTACAATGAGCAGTTCTTC.

DNA of the CDR3: TGTGCCAGCAGCCAGGACAGGGCGATGAACACTGAAGCTTTCTTT. Its protein is CASSQDRAMNTEAFF. The V gene is TRBV11-2, the J gene TRBJ1-1; 8 positions match TRBD1. CDR1 is SGHAT and CDR2 is FQNNGV in the germline V gene. This CDR3 is built from 15 residues. V lost 5 bases and J lost 0; bases outside the gene matches: 5.

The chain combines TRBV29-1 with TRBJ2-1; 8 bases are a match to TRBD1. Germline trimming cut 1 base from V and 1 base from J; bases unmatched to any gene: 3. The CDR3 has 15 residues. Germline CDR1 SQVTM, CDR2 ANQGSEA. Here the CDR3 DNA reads TGCAGCGTTGAAGGGGGACAGGCTTCCTACAATGAGCAGTTCTTC. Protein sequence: CSVEGGQASYNEQFF.

DNA for the CDR3: TGTGCCAGCAGCTCAGGGACAGGGCCATTCTACGAGCAGTACTTC. Amino acids: CASSSGTGPFYEQYF. The chain joins TRBV9 to TRBJ2-7; TRBD1 aligns across 9 bases. J gave up 3 bases and V 4 bases, and 8 bases lay outside the gene matches. CDR1 and CDR2 from the germline V gene are SGDLS and YYNGEE. This CDR3 region has 15 residues.

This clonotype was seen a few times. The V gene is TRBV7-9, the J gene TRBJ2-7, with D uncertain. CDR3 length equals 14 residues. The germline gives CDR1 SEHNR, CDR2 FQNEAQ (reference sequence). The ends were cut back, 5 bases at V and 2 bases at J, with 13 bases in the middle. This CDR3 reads CASSARYGPYEQYV. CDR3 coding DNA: TGTGCCAGCAGCGCAAGGTACGGGCCCTACGAGCAGTACGTC.

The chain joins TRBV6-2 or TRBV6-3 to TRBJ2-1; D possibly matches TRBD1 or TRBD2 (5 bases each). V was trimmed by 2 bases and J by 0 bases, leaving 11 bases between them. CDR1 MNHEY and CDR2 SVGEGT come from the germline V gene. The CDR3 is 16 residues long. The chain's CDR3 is CASSYGTPSSYNEQFF. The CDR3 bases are TGTGCCAGCAGTTACGGGACCCCAAGCTCCTACAATGAGCAGTTCTTC.

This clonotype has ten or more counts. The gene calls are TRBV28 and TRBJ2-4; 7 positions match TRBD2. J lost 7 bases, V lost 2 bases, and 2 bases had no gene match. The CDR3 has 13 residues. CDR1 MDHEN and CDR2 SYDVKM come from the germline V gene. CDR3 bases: TGTGCCAGCAGTTTAGCGGGAGCTAACATTCAGTACTTC. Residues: CASSLAGANIQYF.

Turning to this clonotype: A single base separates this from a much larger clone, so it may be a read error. CDR3 amino acids: CASRLKQEYNGQFF. CDR3 DNA sequence: TGTGCCAGCAGATTAAAACAGGAATACAATGGGCAGTTCTTC. V is TRBV28 and J is TRBJ2-1; D may be TRBD1 (5 bases). Germline V gene data show CDR1 as MDHEN and CDR2 as SYDVKM. This CDR3 has 14 residues. Full variable domain (missing parts from reference TRBV28 and TRBJ2-1): DVKVTQSSRYLVKRTGEKVFLECVQDMDHENMFWYRQDPGLGLRLIYFSYDVKMKEKGDIPEGYSVSREKKERFSLILESASTNQTSMYLCASRLKQEYNGQFFGPGTRLTVL.

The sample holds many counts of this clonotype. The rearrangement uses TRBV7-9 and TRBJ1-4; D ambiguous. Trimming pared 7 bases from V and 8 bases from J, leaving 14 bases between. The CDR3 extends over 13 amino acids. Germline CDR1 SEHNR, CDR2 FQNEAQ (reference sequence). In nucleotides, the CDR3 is TGTGCCAGCATTGGGGAGCGGCAGGAAAAACTGTTTTTT. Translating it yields CASIGERQEKLFF.

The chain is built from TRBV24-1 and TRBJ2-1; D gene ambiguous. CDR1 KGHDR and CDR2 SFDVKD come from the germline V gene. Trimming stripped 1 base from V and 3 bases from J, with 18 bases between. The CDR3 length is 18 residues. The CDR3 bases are TGTGCCACCAGTGATTTATTTGGTACACCACCCATCTACAATGAGCAGTTCTTC. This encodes CATSDLFGTPPIYNEQFF.

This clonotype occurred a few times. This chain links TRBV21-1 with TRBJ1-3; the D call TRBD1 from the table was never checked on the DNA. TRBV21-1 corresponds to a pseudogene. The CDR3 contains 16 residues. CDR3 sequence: CASSKSRTGDGNTIYF. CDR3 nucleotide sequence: TGTGCCAGCAGCAAATCCCGGACAGGGGATGGGAACACCATATATTTT.

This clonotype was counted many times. The CDR3 spells CASSFQGTYEQYF. In nucleotides, the CDR3 is TGTGCCAGCAGTTTTCAGGGGACCTACGAGCAGTACTTC. The V call is TRBV6-5, the J call TRBJ2-7, with D maybe TRBD1 (6 bases). The V end lost 4 bases, the J end lost 2 bases, and 9 bases lay between the germline ends. This CDR3 contains 13 residues. Germline V gives CDR1 MNHEY, CDR2 SVGAGI.

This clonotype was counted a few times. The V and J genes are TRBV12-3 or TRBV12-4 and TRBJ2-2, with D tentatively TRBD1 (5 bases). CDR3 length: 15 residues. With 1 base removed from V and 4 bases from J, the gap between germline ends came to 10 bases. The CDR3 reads CASSLGGRVTGELFF. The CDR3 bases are TGTGCCAGCAGTTTAGGGGGCAGGGTCACCGGGGAGCTGTTTTTT.

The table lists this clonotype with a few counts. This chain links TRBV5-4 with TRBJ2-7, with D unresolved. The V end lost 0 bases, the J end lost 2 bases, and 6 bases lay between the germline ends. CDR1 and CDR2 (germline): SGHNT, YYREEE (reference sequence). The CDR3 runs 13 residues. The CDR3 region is CASSLEHTYEQYF. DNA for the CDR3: TGTGCCAGCAGCTTGGAACACACCTACGAGCAGTACTTC.

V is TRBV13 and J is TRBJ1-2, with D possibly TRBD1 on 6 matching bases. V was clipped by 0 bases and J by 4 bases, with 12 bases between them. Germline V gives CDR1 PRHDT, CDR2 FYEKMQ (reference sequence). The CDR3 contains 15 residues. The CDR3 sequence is CASSLGRQDLYGYTF. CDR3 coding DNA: TGTGCCAGCAGCTTAGGGAGACAGGACCTCTATGGCTACACCTTC. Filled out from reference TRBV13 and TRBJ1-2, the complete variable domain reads AAGVIQSPRHLIKEKRETATLKCYPIPRHDTVYWYQQGPGQDPQFLISFYEKMQSDKGSIPDRFSAQQFSDYHSELNMSSLELGDSALYFCASSLGRQDLYGYTFGSGTRLTVV.

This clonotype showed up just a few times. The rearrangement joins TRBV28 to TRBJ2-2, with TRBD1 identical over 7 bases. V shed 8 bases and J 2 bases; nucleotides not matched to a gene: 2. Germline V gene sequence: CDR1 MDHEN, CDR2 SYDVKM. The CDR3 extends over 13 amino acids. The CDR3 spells CASGTDNTGELFF. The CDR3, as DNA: TGTGCCAGCGGGACAGACAACACCGGGGAGCTGTTTTTT.

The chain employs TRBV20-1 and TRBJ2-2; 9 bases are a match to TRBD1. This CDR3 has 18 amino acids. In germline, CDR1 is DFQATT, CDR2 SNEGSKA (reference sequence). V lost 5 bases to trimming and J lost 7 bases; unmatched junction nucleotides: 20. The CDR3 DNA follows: TGCAGTGCTCTTCCGGGACAGGGAGAGCCGGGGATAATCGGGGAGCTGTTTTTT. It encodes CSALPGQGEPGIIGELFF.

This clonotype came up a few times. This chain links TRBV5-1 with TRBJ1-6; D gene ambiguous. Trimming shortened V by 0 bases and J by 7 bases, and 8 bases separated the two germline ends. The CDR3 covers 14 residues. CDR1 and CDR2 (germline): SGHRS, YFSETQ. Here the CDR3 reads CASSLEGSNSPLHF. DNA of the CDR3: TGCGCCAGCAGCTTGGAGGGCAGCAATTCACCCCTCCACTTT.

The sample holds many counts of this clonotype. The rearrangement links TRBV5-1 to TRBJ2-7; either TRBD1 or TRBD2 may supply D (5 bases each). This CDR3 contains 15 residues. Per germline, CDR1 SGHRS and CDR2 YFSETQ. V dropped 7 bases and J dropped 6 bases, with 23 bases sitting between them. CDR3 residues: CASGVGWGTSFEQYF. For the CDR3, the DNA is TGCGCCAGCGGGGTTGGATGGGGGACCTCTTTCGAGCAGTACTTC.

CDR3 protein: CASSLTGFGAFF. CDR3 bases: TGTGCCAGCAGCTTAACGGGCTTTGGAGCTTTCTTT. The rearrangement joins TRBV7-9 to TRBJ1-1; D is uncertain. The ends were cut back, 2 bases at V and 10 bases at J, with 11 bases in the middle. The CDR3 is made up of 12 amino acids. Per the germline V gene, CDR1 is SEHNR and CDR2 is FQNEAQ (reference sequence).

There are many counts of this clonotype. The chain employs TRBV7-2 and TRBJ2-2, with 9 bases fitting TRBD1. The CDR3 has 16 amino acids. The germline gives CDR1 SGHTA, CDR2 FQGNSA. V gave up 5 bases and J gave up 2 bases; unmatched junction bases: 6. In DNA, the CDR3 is TGTGCCAGCAGCCCCCAGGACAGGGGAAACACCGGGGAGCTGTTTTTT. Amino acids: CASSPQDRGNTGELFF. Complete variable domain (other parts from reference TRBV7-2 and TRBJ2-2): GAGVSQSPSNKVTEKGKDVELRCDPISGHTALYWYRQSLGQGLEFLIYFQGNSAPDKSGLPSDRFSAERTGGSVSTLTIQRTQQEDSAVYLCASSPQDRGNTGELFFGEGSRLTVL.

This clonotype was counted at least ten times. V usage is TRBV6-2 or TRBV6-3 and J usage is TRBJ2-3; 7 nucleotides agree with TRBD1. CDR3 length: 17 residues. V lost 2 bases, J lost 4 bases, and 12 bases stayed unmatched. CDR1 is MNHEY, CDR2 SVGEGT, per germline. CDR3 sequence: CASSYTPPGQNADTQYF. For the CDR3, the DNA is TGTGCCAGCAGTTACACCCCACCGGGACAGAATGCAGATACGCAGTATTTT.

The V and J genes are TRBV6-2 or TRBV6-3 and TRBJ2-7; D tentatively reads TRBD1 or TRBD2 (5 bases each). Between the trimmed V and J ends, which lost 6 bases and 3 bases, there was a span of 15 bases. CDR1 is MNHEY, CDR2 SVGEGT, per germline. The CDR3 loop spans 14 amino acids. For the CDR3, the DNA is TGTGCCAGCAGCCTGACCCGGGGCGACTACGAGCAGTACGTC. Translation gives CASSLTRGDYEQYV.